The following is a TCR beta chain sequence with its context. This sample was taken from a study of beta chain features in type 1 diabetes. Expressed TCRB transcripts were sequenced because the isolated RNA had all been reverse transcribed beforehand. The method was immunoSEQ multiplex PCR; TCRdb's version includes in-frame clones alone and lacks a portion of them. The sample lists approximately 340,000 clones; less than 15% were seen once. The V end lost 4 bases, the J end lost 8 bases, and 14 bases lay between the germline ends. There are 13 residues in the CDR3. CDR1 is SGHDN and CDR2 is FVKESK in the germline V gene.

The receptor was derived from a woman aged 18-30 years in good health. The V call is TRBV14, the J call TRBJ1-2, with TRBD1 as a possible D gene (5 bases). Sequencing was done on a sample of naive CD4+ T cells from blood. The CDR3 DNA reads as TGTGCCAGCAGCCCCAGGGAACTTTCAGGCTACACCTTC. Amino acids: CASSPRELSGYTF.